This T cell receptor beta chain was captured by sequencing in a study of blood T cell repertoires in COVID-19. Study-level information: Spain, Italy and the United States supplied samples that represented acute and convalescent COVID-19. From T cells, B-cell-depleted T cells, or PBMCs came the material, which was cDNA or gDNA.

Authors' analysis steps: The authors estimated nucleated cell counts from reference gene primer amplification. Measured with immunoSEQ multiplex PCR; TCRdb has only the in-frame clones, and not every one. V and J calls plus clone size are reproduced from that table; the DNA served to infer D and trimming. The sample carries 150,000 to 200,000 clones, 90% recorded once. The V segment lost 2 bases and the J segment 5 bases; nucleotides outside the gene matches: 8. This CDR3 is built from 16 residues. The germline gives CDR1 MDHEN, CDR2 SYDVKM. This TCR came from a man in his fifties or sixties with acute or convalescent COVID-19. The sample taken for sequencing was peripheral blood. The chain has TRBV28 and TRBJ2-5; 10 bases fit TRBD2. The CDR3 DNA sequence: TGTGCCAGCAGTTTACCTTGGGCAGCGGGAGGGGAGACCCAGTACTTC. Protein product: CASSLPWAAGGETQYF.